This T cell receptor beta chain is drawn from a study of blood T cell repertoires in COVID-19. Generated by immunoSEQ multiplex PCR, the TCRdb table keeps only in-frame clones and is missing some. The sample comprises roughly 460,000 clones, roughly 89% of which are singletons, and 0.7% to 0.85% rests with the top ten. The TCR was taken from a man aged 18 to 29 with COVID-19, enrolled during active disease. The sample consisted of peripheral blood.

CDR3 nucleotide sequence: TGTGCCAGCAGTTTACGGACAGGGGATGGCTACACCTTC. Amino acid sequence: CASSLRTGDGYTF. The rearrangement joins TRBV12-3 or TRBV12-4 to TRBJ1-2; TRBD1 aligns across 9 bases. Losses at the gene ends were 2 bases for V and 6 bases for J; bases not matched to a gene: 1. CDR3 length: 13 residues.